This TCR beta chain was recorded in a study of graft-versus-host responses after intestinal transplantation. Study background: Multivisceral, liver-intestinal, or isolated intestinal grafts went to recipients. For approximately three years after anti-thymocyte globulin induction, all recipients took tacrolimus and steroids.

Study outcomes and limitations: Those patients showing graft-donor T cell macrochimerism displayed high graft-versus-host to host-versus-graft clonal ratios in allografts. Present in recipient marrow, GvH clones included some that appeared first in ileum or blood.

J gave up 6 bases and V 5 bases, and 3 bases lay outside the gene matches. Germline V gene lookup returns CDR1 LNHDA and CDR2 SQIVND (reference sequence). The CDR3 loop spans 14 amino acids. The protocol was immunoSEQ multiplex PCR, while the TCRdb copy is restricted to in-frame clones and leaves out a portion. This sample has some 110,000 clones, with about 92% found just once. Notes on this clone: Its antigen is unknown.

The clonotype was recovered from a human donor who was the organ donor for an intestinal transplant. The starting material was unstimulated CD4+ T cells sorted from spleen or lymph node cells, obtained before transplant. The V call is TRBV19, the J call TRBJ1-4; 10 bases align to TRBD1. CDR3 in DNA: TGTGCCAGTAGTTCCGGGACAGGGGATGAAAAACTGTTTTTT. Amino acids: CASSSGTGDEKLFF.